These T cell receptor beta chains were read from a single sample in a study of memory CD4+ T cells and cytomegalovirus serostatus. Generated by immunoSEQ multiplex PCR, the TCRdb table keeps only in-frame clones and is missing some. The sample consists of 35,000 to 50,000 clones, 65% to 80% of them appearing once. Material for sequencing was memory CD4+ T cells from blood. The receptors were gathered from an adult in good health and CMV-seronegative. Both conserved end residues are part of each CDR3. Fields, in order: D gene, J gene, V gene, clone size, CDR3 DNA, CDR3 protein. The D gene is left open where the match is weak. Clone size, where shown, is once, few, many, or a class for clones that have expanded.

>-|TRBJ2-2|TRBV5-1|once
TGCGCCAGCAGCCGGGACGGCGGGGAGCTGTTTTTT
CASSRDGGELFF
>TRBD1|TRBJ1-1|TRBV15|-
TGTGCCACCAGCAGTAGACAGGGGGGCACTGAAGCTTTCTTT
CATSSRQGGTEAFF
>-|TRBJ2-1|TRBV11-2|-
TGTGCCAGCAGCTTGGGGGCCCTGCTAGCGGTTTACAATGAGCAGTTCTTC
CASSLGALLAVYNEQFF
>-|TRBJ1-5|TRBV19|-
TGTGCCAGTAGTATTATAGGTCTCCGGCGGTCCCAGCATTTT
CASSIIGLRRSQHF
>TRBD1|TRBJ1-6|TRBV5-6|-
TGTGCCAGCAGCTGGGGACAGAATTCACCCCTCCACTTT
CASSWGQNSPLHF
>-|TRBJ2-7|TRBV18|-
TGTGCCAGCTCAGAGGATAGACGGGGCGAGCAGTACTTC
CASSEDRRGEQYF
>-|TRBJ2-3|TRBV7-2|few
TGTGCCAGCAGCTTAGTTTCCGCCGCAGATACGCAGTATTTT
CASSLVSAADTQYF
>-|TRBJ1-1|TRBV4-1|once
TGCGCCAGCAGCCGACAAGCGGGGAACACTGAAGCTTTCTTT
CASSRQAGNTEAFF
>-|TRBJ2-2|TRBV6-6|-
TGTGCCAGCAGTGGGTTCCAGAACACCGGGGAGCTGTTTTTT
CASSGFQNTGELFF
>-|TRBJ1-2|TRBV7-2|-
TGTGCCAGCAGCGATAGGCGTAGGAGTCGGCAAGGCTACACCTTC
CASSDRRRSRQGYTF
>TRBD2|TRBJ2-1|TRBV7-2|few
TGTGCCAGCAGCTTGACGGGGGGGCCCCGCTACAATGAGCAGTTCTTC
CASSLTGGPRYNEQFF
>TRBD2|TRBJ2-1|TRBV11-3|-
TGTGCCAGCAGCTTAACTCTCGGCGGGGGAAAAAGTGAGGAGCAGTTCTTC
CASSLTLGGGKSEEQFF
>-|TRBJ2-3|TRBV5-1|-
TGCGCCAGCAGCCCAAGAAGGGCAACAGATACGCAGTATTTT
CASSPRRATDTQYF
>-|TRBJ1-2|TRBV7-9|-
TGTGCCAGCAGCTTAGCAGTCTATGGCTACACCTTC
CASSLAVYGYTF
>-|TRBJ2-6|TRBV7-3|-
TGTGCCAGCAGCTTTCAGGGTTCTGGGGCCAACGTCCTGACTTTC
CASSFQGSGANVLTF
>-|TRBJ1-4|TRBV5-1|-
TGCGCCAGCAGCTCTCGACCAACAACTAATGAAAAACTGTTTTTT
CASSSRPTTNEKLFF
>-|TRBJ1-1|TRBV5-4|once
TGTGCCAGCAGCTTATGGGGTATAGGCAACACTGAAGCTTTCTTT
CASSLWGIGNTEAFF
>-|TRBJ2-4|TRBV10-3|-
TGTGCCATCAGTGACTCCAAGGACAGCATTCAGTACTTC
CAISDSKDSIQYF
>TRBD1|TRBJ2-7|TRBV7-9|medium-sized
TGTGCCAGCAGCCCAGACAGGGGGCGCGGGCAGTACTTC
CASSPDRGRGQYF
>-|TRBJ2-5|TRBV4-2|-
TGTGCCAGCAGCCAAGGGGCAACGGGGTCCCAGTACTTC
CASSQGATGSQYF
>-|TRBJ1-1|TRBV15|few
TGTGCCACCAGCATCCCTGGCCCACCCGGAGCCATTGAAGCTTTCTTT
CATSIPGPPGAIEAFF
>-|TRBJ2-1|TRBV4-2|-
TGTGCCAGCAGCCACGGGCGGGGCGAAGTTTACAATGAGCAGTTCTTC
CASSHGRGEVYNEQFF
>TRBD2|TRBJ2-3|TRBV7-2|-
TGTGCCAGCAGCCATCAGCGGGGTGACGCAGATACGCAGTATTTT
CASSHQRGDADTQYF
>-|TRBJ2-5|TRBV14|-
TGTGCCAGCAGCCGGTTAGACAGGTTTGGGGTATCCCAGTACTTC
CASSRLDRFGVSQYF
>-|TRBJ2-1|TRBV11-2|-
TGTGCCAGCACCCGGTCGGGCGGTGAGCAGTTCTTC
CASTRSGGEQFF
>TRBD1|TRBJ2-7|TRBV18|-
TGTGCCAGCTCACCAGGGACAGCCACCTACGAGCAGTACTTC
CASSPGTATYEQYF
>TRBD1|TRBJ1-1|TRBV9|-
TGTGCCAGCAGCAAAATGGGACAGGGGAACACTGAAGCTTTCTTT
CASSKMGQGNTEAFF
>TRBD1|TRBJ1-2|TRBV29-1|-
TGCAGCGTCGCACCGACAGGGGGCGCCTATGGCTACACCTTC
CSVAPTGGAYGYTF
>-|TRBJ2-5|TRBV2|-
TGTGCCAGCAGTGTCAATCGGGAGACCCAGTACTTC
CASSVNRETQYF
>TRBD1|TRBJ1-6|TRBV7-3|-
TGTGCCAGCAGCTTAGGGACAGGGTTAAATTCACCCCTCCACTTT
CASSLGTGLNSPLHF
>-|TRBJ2-4|TRBV7-8|-
TGTGCCAGCAGCCCTGGGGAGGCCAAAAACATTCAGTACTTC
CASSPGEAKNIQYF
>TRBD1|TRBJ2-5|TRBV4-2|-
TGTGCCAGCAGCCTACGACGGGACAGCCAAGAGACCCAGTACTTC
CASSLRRDSQETQYF
>-|TRBJ1-2|TRBV30|-
TGTGCCTGGAGTTTTGACAGATCTAACTATGGCTACACCTTC
CAWSFDRSNYGYTF
>-|TRBJ2-1|TRBV29-1|once
TGCAGCACACGAGGGGGGAATGAGCAGTTCTTC
CSTRGGNEQFF
>-|TRBJ1-2|TRBV30|-
TGTGCCTGGAGTGAGGGTGCCTATGGCTACACCTTC
CAWSEGAYGYTF
>-|TRBJ1-2|TRBV5-4|once
TGTGCCAGCGGCCGCGACTATGGCTACACCTTC
CASGRDYGYTF
>TRBD2|TRBJ2-1|TRBV19|-
TGTGCCAGTAGTATTAGCGGGGGGAATGAGCAGTTCTTC
CASSISGGNEQFF